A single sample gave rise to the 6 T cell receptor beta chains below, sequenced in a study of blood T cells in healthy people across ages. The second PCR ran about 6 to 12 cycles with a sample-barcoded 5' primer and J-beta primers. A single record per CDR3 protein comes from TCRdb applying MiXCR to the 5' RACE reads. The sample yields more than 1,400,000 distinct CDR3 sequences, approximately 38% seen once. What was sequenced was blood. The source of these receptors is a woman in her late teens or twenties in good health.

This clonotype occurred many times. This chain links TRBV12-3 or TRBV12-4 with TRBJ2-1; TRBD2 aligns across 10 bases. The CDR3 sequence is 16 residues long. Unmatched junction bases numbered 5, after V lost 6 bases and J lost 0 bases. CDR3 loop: CASRPLAGDSYNEQFF. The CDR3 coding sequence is TGTGCCAGCAGACCTCTAGCGGGGGACTCCTACAATGAGCAGTTCTTC.

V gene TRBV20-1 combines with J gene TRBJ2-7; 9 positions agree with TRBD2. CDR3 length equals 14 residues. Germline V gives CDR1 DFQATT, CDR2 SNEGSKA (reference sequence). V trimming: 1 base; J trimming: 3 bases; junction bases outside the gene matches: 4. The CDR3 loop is CSARGSSGIYEQYF. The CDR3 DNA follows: TGCAGTGCTAGAGGGTCTAGCGGGATCTACGAGCAGTACTTC.

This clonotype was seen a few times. The CDR3 DNA is TGTGCCAGCAGTTACTCGAACGTATACGAGCAGTACTTC. Its translation: CASSYSNVYEQYF. The chain combines TRBV6-5 with TRBJ2-7; D is unresolved. The CDR3 is 13 amino acids. Germline CDR1 MNHEY, CDR2 SVGAGI. Trimming shortened V by 0 bases and J by 4 bases, and 7 bases separated the two germline ends.

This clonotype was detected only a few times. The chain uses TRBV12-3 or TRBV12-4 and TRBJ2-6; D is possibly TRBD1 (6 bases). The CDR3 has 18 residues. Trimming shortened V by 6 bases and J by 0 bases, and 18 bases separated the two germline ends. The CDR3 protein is CASRTTGTTSSGANVLTF. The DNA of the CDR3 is TGTGCCAGCAGGACGACCGGGACAACGAGCTCTGGGGCCAACGTCCTGACTTTC.

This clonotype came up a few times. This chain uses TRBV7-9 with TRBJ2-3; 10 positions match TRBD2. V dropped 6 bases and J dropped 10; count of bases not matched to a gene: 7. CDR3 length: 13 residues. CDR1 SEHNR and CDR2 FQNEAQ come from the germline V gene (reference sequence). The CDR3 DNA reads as TGTGCCAGCAGGGCTTCTAGCGGGAGTGCGCAGTATTTT. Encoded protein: CASRASSGSAQYF.

The CDR3 nucleotides read TGTGCCAGCAGCCAAAAGGACGAGGGCGATGAGCAGTTCTTC. Translating gives CASSQKDEGDEQFF. The chain joins TRBV4-2 to TRBJ2-1, with D possibly matching TRBD2 (5 bases). The CDR3 covers 14 residues. V was cut by 2 bases and J by 8 bases, with 13 bases left in between. Germline CDR1 and CDR2: LGHNA and YNFKEQ.